This T cell receptor beta chain was observed in a study of blood T cell repertoires in COVID-19 (dated by TCRdb to the early 2020s). Regarding the research as a whole: Collaborator samples came from the United States, Italy and Spain and covered acute and convalescent phases of COVID-19. The material from the prospective study consisted of cDNA or gDNA derived from T cells, B-cell-depleted T cells, or PBMCs. Deeply sampled blood TCRbeta repertoires from subjects exposed to, actively infected with, or recovered from COVID-19 were included in the dataset. The repertoires were released in a freely available public database meant as a resource for research on the immune response to SARS-CoV-2. The samples were drawn from the first 160 participants of the ongoing ImmuneRACE study and from more than 1,000 subjects provided by 6 global collaborators. Nearly every sample came with metadata listing a de-identified subject ID, COVID-19 status, age in years and sex. HLA class I and class II types, where available, came from metadata supplied by the sample provider rather than from assay-based typing.

The immunoSEQ Assay, a bias-controlled multiplex PCR, was used to amplify TCRbeta CDR3 regions from genomic DNA. Under the source paper's analysis protocol: Nucleated cell counts per sample were estimated from amplification of reference gene primers within the assay. Sequence reads were collapsed and filtered to measure the absolute abundance of every unique TCRbeta CDR3 rearrangement. For each sample, productive Simpson clonality was calculated by taking the square root of Simpson's diversity index across productive rearrangements. TCRdb limited this immuneACCESS table to in-frame rearrangements with V and J called. A share of clones is missing; checked studies link under half to unresolved V genes, and the rest is unexplained. D and trimming come from the DNA, and the V and J calls and clone size come from that table. In all, the sample holds 150,000 to 200,000 clones, and about 88% of those were seen once. Clones ranked in the top ten supply roughly 0.99% of the sample.

The trim is 1 base for V and 0 bases for J, with a gap of 7 bases between the germline ends. Based on the germline V gene (reference sequence), the CDR1 and CDR2 sequences are LGHDT and YNNKEL. The CDR3 goes from the cysteine to the phenylalanine over 15 residues. The retained sequence is limited to the CDR3, 45 bases, with the frame set at the first base. Worth noting for this clone: The clone's antigen remains unknown. No much larger clonotype is one base removed from it; base qualities were not supplied.

The investigation overall reported the following: How much clinical and demographic metadata was included differed by source and by participant, and the metadata was provided uncurated.

Whole blood was collected in K2EDTA tubes by collaborating institutions according to the institutions' own protocols. Collaborator samples were shipped for TCRbeta analysis as frozen whole blood, isolated PBMCs, or DNA extracted from either sample type. Sequencing was done on a sample of peripheral blood. The chain is made from TRBV3-1 (or the pseudogene TRBV3-2) and TRBJ2-1, and perhaps TRBD2 as D gene, on 5 matching bases. The receptor comes from a man aged 18 to 35 with acute or convalescent COVID-19. The bases are TGTGCCAGCAGCCAAGTAGGGAGCTCCTACAATGAGCAGTTCTTC. Its protein reads: CASSQVGSSYNEQFF.